This TCR beta chain derives from a study of cytomegalovirus exposure and HLA in healthy donors. Study outcomes and limitations: A likely sequencing artifact accounted for one observed cluster of highly shared sequence variants. TCR beta V segments were, for the most part, productive about 87% or about 30% of the time in an earlier analysis.

Use of 60 Vbeta and 13 Jbeta primers characterized the PCR. This table comes from immunoSEQ multiplex PCR, and its TCRdb copy is limited to in-frame clones, with some not included. The sample data list about 60,000 clones. With regard to this clone: The antigen is undetermined.

With 3 bases removed from V and 5 bases from J, the gap between germline ends came to 25 bases. Germline V gene lookup returns CDR1 SQVTM and CDR2 ANQGSEA. The CDR3 runs 17 residues. The sequence derives from a man aged 50 to 59 in good health and CMV-seropositive. The sequencing input was PBMCs. The V and J genes are TRBV29-1 and TRBJ1-2; TRBD1 might be the D (5 bases). CDR3 residues: CSVDLLGHLNPGYGYTF. The DNA for the CDR3 is TGCAGCGTTGATTTGCTAGGACACCTAAACCCAGGGTATGGCTACACCTTC.